What follows are 22 T cell receptor beta chains derived from one specimen sequenced in a study of T cells in Graves' hyperthyroidism and ophthalmopathy. Amplification yielded TCR beta CDR3 regions, with RNA transcripts as the source. First-round RT-PCR of the TCR CDR3 relied on the HTBI primer set. TCRdb reanalysed the multiplex PCR reads using MiXCR and keeps one entry per CDR3 protein. This table has about 320,000 distinct CDR3 sequences, over 15% appearing once. The sample taken for sequencing was blood. These receptors came from a man under 40 with Graves' hyperthyroidism.

This clonotype was observed at least ten times. The chain links TRBV7-8 to TRBJ2-3; 10 bases are a match to TRBD1. Germline V lookup: CDR1 SGHVS, CDR2 FQNEAQ. The CDR3 has 15 amino acids. Germline trimming cut 5 bases from V and 3 bases from J; bases unmatched to any gene: 5. This CDR3 is CASSTPGQGTDTQYF. CDR3 sequence (DNA): TGTGCCAGCAGCACCCCGGGACAGGGGACAGATACGCAGTATTTT. Drawing the rest from reference TRBV7-8 and TRBJ2-3, the complete variable domain is GAGVSQSPRYKVAKRGQDVALRCDPISGHVSLFWYQQALGQGPEFLTYFQNEAQLDKSGLPSDRFFAERPEGSVSTLKIQRTQQEDSAVYLCASSTPGQGTDTQYFGPGTRLTVL.

The chain carries TRBV2 and TRBJ2-6; D gene ambiguous. V was trimmed by 3 bases and J by 1 base, leaving 7 bases between them. The CDR3 runs to 15 residues. The germline gives CDR1 SNHLY, CDR2 FYNNEI. Here the CDR3 DNA reads TGTGCCAGCAGTGATGGAGATTCTGGGGCCAACGTCCTGACTTTC. Translated, it gives CASSDGDSGANVLTF.

This clonotype was seen more than once but under ten times. The chain couples TRBV7-3 to TRBJ2-2; 7 positions agree with TRBD2. After removal of 5 bases from V and 0 bases from J, the junction contained 9 bases not matched to a gene. Germline assignment: CDR1 SGHTA and CDR2 FQGTGA. The CDR3 covers 17 residues. The CDR3 is CASSPAAGTTNTGELFF. The CDR3 bases are TGTGCCAGCAGCCCTGCGGCGGGGACTACGAACACCGGGGAGCTGTTTTTT.

The sample holds many counts of this clonotype. This sequence joins TRBV27 and TRBJ2-3, with a weak D call TRBD2 (6 bases). Germline V gene data show CDR1 as MNHEY and CDR2 as SMNVEV (reference sequence). The CDR3 has 17 residues. The germline V and J ends were trimmed by 6 bases and 2 bases, with 21 bases remaining between them. DNA for the CDR3: TGTGCCAGCAGCCATTTCGGGGGTGGCGGCCCCACAGATACGCAGTATTTT. This gives the protein CASSHFGGGGPTDTQYF.

This clonotype occurred many times. The chain recombines TRBV6-1 with TRBJ2-1; TRBD2 matches 11 bases. The germline CDR1 and CDR2 sequences are MNHNS and SASEGT. This CDR3 region has 15 residues. Losses at the gene ends were 6 bases for V and 6 bases for J; bases not matched to a gene: 7. For the CDR3, the DNA is TGTGCCAGCAGCAAGGGACTAGCGGAGATCAATGAGCAGTTCTTC. Translation: CASSKGLAEINEQFF.

This clonotype was seen a handful of times. The chain couples TRBV6-1 to TRBJ1-2; D unclear. V was cut by 5 bases and J by 8 bases, with 18 bases left in between. Germline V gene lookup returns CDR1 MNHNS and CDR2 SASEGT. The CDR3 runs to 14 residues. CDR3 sequence reads: CASSSRTLEGGYTF. The CDR3 region has the DNA TGTGCCAGCAGTTCGAGGACCCTCGAAGGGGGCTACACCTTC.

The table lists this clonotype with many counts. This chain uses TRBV7-8 with TRBJ2-7; D is tentatively TRBD1 or TRBD2 (5 bases each). Trimming cost V 2 bases and J 2 bases, with 7 bases left between them. The CDR3 covers 13 residues. CDR1 and CDR2 from the germline V gene are SGHVS and FQNEAQ. The chain's CDR3 is CASSLPGPYEQYF. The CDR3 DNA follows: TGTGCCAGCAGCTTACCGGGACCCTACGAGCAGTACTTC.

The chain is built from TRBV6-1 and TRBJ1-6, with 7 bases lining up with TRBD1. The trim removed 6 bases at V and 0 bases at J, leaving 8 bases unmatched. Germline V lookup: CDR1 MNHNS, CDR2 SASEGT. The CDR3 loop spans 17 amino acids. The CDR3 here is CASRTDREGSYNSPLHF. The DNA of the CDR3 is TGTGCCAGCAGGACTGACAGGGAAGGCTCCTATAATTCACCCCTCCACTTT.

The chain links TRBV5-1 to TRBJ2-7; TRBD2 might be the D (7 bases). The V gene's germline CDR1 is SGHRS and CDR2 YFSETQ. The V end lost 4 bases, the J end lost 6 bases, and 14 bases lay between the germline ends. The CDR3 has 13 amino acids. The CDR3 loop reads CASSLTAGAEQYF. The CDR3 DNA reads as TGCGCCAGCAGCCTAACCGCGGGGGCCGAGCAGTACTTC.

This clonotype was detected many times. This rearrangement joins TRBV20-1 to TRBJ2-2, with 7 positions matching TRBD1. Germline V lookup: CDR1 DFQATT, CDR2 SNEGSKA (reference sequence). The V segment lost 5 bases and the J segment 6 bases; nucleotides outside the gene matches: 6. The CDR3 contains 13 residues. The CDR3 sequence: CSAAVQGAGELFF. The CDR3 DNA reads TGCAGTGCTGCCGTCCAGGGGGCCGGGGAGCTGTTTTTT.

In the case of this clonotype: A much more abundant neighbour one base away suggests this may be a read error. The CDR3 sequence is CSGTTVNSGTEAFF. CDR3 bases: TGCAGTGGGACCACGGTTAACAGTGGCACTGAAGCTTTCTTT. The chain recombines TRBV20-1 with TRBJ1-1; D gene uncertain. CDR1 DFQATT and CDR2 SNEGSKA come from the germline V gene (reference sequence). CDR3 length: 14 amino acids. The ends were cut back, 7 bases at V and 4 bases at J, with 19 bases in the middle.

This clonotype was counted only a few times. This rearrangement joins TRBV6-1 to TRBJ2-7; TRBD1 might be the D (5 bases). Germline CDR1 and CDR2: MNHNS and SASEGT. The CDR3 is 14 amino acids. V was clipped by 5 bases and J by 0 bases, with 11 bases between them. This CDR3 reads CASSPGSRSYEQYF. CDR3 nucleotide sequence: TGTGCCAGCAGTCCAGGGTCCCGCTCCTACGAGCAGTACTTC.

This clonotype was observed at least ten times. V and J are TRBV6-5 and TRBJ2-2; D unclear. The germline gives CDR1 MNHEY, CDR2 SVGAGI. V was cut by 0 bases and J by 8 bases, with 22 bases left in between. CDR3 length: 18 amino acids. In DNA, the CDR3 is TGTGCCAGCAGTTACTCGCCTGCCTTTTCGAGACACCTTGGGGAGCTGTTTTTT. Protein sequence: CASSYSPAFSRHLGELFF.

There are many counts of this clonotype. The chain joins TRBV2 to TRBJ2-4, with TRBD1 matching over 8 bases. The CDR3 loop spans 15 amino acids. Trimming cost V 4 bases and J 5 bases; bases outside gene matches: 7. CDR1 is SNHLY, CDR2 FYNNEI, per germline. CDR3 bases: TGTGCCAGCAGTGTAGGGCAGGGGGCCCAAAACATTCAGTACTTC. Its protein is CASSVGQGAQNIQYF.

The chain carries TRBV20-1 and TRBJ2-2, with TRBD2 matching 14 bases. The V and J ends lost 4 bases and 0 bases, in that order; junction bases with no gene match: 7. Germline V lookup: CDR1 DFQATT, CDR2 SNEGSKA (reference sequence). This CDR3 is 18 amino acids long. The CDR3 spells CSATGLAGGSANTGELFF. The CDR3 region has the DNA TGCAGTGCTACAGGACTAGCGGGAGGTTCCGCGAACACCGGGGAGCTGTTTTTT.

The chain couples TRBV12-3 or TRBV12-4 to TRBJ2-7; 9 positions agree with TRBD2. This CDR3 is built from 20 residues. The V gene end was trimmed by 8 bases and the J gene end by 0 bases; junction bases not matched to a gene: 23. CDR3 loop: CASGPSHRLAGLKPSYEQYF. The CDR3 DNA reads as TGTGCCAGCGGCCCTTCGCACAGGCTAGCGGGACTAAAGCCCTCCTACGAGCAGTACTTC.

This clonotype was seen many times. The chain employs TRBV6-5 and TRBJ1-5, with D uncertain. The ends were cut back, 2 bases at V and 6 bases at J, with 11 bases in the middle. CDR3 length equals 14 residues. The germline V gene has CDR1 MNHEY and CDR2 SVGAGI. The CDR3 region has the DNA TGTGCCAGCAGTTACGCGACAACATCTCAGCCCCAGCATTTT. This sequence encodes CASSYATTSQPQHF.

Many counts were recorded for this clonotype. This rearrangement joins TRBV12-3 or TRBV12-4 to TRBJ2-1; 8 bases are shared with TRBD2. J gave up 2 bases and V 10 bases, and 10 bases lay outside the gene matches. The CDR3 is 15 residues long. The CDR3 sequence: CATREVLAAYNEQFF. CDR3 nucleotide sequence: TGTGCCACCCGCGAGGTACTAGCGGCCTACAATGAGCAGTTCTTC.

In this sample, this clonotype turned up many times. The chain couples TRBV2 to TRBJ1-2; no clear D. This CDR3 contains 14 residues. The germline CDR1 and CDR2 sequences are SNHLY and FYNNEI. Trimming removed 8 bases from V and 3 bases from J, with 16 bases in between. The CDR3 DNA is TGTGCCAGCGCTACGTCGACTCATTACTATGGCTACACCTTC. Encoded protein: CASATSTHYYGYTF.

This clonotype was seen many times. J is TRBJ2-5 and V is TRBV5-5; 11 nucleotides line up with TRBD1. V was pared by 2 bases and J by 5 bases, with 5 bases of the junction left unmatched. Germline-derived CDR1 and CDR2 are SGHKS and YYEKEE (reference sequence). CDR3 length: 15 residues. The CDR3 sequence is CASSFGQGALETQYF. The CDR3 region has the DNA TGTGCCAGCAGCTTTGGACAGGGGGCTCTCGAGACCCAGTACTTC.

This clonotype has only a few counts. V usage is TRBV7-8 and J usage is TRBJ2-2; TRBD1 might be the D (7 bases). There are 17 residues in the CDR3. Germline loops: CDR1 SGHVS, CDR2 FQNEAQ. V shed 5 bases and J shed 2 bases, with 18 bases lying between them. The CDR3, as DNA: TGTGCCAGCAGCCTACCGACAGGGAGGACTAACACCGGGGAGCTGTTTTTT. Translating it yields CASSLPTGRTNTGELFF.

As for this clonotype: Possible read error: a much larger clone is one base away. The chain uses TRBV29-1 and TRBJ1-1; 10 nucleotides line up with TRBD1. Unmatched junction bases numbered 8, after V lost 3 bases and J lost 4 bases. Germline CDR1 and CDR2: SQVTM and ANQGSEA. The CDR3 is made up of 15 amino acids. In DNA, the CDR3 is TGCAGCGTTGATAGCGGGACAGGGGCGAGCACTGAAGCTTTCTTT. It is translated as CSVDSGTGASTEAFF.